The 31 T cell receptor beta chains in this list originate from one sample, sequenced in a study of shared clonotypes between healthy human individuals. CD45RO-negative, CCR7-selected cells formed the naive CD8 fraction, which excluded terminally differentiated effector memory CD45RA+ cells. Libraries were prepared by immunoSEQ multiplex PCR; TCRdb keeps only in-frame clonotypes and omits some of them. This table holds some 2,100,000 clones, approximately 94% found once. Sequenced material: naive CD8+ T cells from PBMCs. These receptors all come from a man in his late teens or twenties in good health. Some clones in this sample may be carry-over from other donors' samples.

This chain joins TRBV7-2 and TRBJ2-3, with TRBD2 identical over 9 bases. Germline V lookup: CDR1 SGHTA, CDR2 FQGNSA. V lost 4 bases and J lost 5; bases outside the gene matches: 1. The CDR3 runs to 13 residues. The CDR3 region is CASSSTSGDTQYF. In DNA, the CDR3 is TGTGCCAGCAGCTCGACTAGCGGAGATACGCAGTATTTT. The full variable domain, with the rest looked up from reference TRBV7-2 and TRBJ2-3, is GAGVSQSPSNKVTEKGKDVELRCDPISGHTALYWYRQSLGQGLEFLIYFQGNSAPDKSGLPSDRFSAERTGGSVSTLTIQRTQQEDSAVYLCASSSTSGDTQYFGPGTRLTVL.

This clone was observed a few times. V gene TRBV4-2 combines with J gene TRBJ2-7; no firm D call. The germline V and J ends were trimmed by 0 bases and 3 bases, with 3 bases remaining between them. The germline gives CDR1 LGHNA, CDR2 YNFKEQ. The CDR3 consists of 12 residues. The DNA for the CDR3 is TGTGCCAGCAGCCAAGATGGCTACGAGCAGTACTTC. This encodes CASSQDGYEQYF.

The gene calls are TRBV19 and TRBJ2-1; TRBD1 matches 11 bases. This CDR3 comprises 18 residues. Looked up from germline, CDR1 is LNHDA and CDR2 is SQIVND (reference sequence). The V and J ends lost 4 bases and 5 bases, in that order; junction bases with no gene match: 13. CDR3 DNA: TGTGCCAGTAGTACCCCGGGACAGGGGGTTGGGTTGCACAATGAGCAGTTCTTC. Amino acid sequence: CASSTPGQGVGLHNEQFF.

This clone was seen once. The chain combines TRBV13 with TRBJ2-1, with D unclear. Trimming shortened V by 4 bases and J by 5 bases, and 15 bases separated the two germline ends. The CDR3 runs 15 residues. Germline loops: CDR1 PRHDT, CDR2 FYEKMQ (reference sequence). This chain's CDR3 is CASSSRLGLNNEQFF. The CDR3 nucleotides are TGTGCCAGCAGCTCGAGGTTGGGCCTGAACAATGAGCAGTTCTTC.

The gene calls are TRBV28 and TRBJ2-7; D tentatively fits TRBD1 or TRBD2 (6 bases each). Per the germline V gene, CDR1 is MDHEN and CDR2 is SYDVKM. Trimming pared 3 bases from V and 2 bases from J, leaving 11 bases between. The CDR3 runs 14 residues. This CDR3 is CASSLGGSTYEQYF. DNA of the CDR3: TGTGCCAGCAGTTTGGGGGGCTCGACCTACGAGCAGTACTTC.

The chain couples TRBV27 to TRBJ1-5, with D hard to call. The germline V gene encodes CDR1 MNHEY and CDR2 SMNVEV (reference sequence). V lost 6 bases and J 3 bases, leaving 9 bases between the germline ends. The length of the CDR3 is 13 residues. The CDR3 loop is CASSEAINQPQHF. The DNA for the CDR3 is TGTGCCAGCAGCGAAGCCATCAATCAGCCCCAGCATTTT.

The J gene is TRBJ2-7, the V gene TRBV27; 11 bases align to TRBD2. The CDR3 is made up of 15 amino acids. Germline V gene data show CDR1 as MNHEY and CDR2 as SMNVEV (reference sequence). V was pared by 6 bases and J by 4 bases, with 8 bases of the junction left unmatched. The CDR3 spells CASSSTSGAFYEQYF. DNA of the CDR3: TGTGCCAGCAGCTCGACTAGCGGGGCCTTTTACGAGCAGTACTTC.

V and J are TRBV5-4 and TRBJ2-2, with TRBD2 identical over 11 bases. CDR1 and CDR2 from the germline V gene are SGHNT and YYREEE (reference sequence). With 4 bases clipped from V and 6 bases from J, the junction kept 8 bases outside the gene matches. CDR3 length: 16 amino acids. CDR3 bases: TGTGCCAGCAGCATGGGACTAGCGGATAGTTCCGGGGAGCTGTTTTTT. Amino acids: CASSMGLADSSGELFF.

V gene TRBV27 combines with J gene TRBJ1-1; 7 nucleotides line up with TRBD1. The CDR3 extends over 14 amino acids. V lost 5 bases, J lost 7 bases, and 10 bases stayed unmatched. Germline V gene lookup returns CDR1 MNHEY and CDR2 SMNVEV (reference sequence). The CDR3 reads CASSNTGAQIEAFF. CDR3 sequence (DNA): TGTGCCAGCAGTAATACAGGGGCCCAGATTGAAGCTTTCTTT.

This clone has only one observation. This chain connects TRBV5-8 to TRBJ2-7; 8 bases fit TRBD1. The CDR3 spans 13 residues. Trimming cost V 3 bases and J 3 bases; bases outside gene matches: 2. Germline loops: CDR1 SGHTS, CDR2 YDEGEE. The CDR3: CASSYGQGYEQYF. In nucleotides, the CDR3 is TGTGCCAGCAGCTACGGACAGGGCTACGAGCAGTACTTC.

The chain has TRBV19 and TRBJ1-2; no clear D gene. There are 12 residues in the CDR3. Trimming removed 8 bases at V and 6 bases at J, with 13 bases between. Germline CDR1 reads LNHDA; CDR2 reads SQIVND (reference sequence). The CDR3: CASRPPSHGYTF. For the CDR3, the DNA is TGTGCCAGTCGCCCCCCTTCCCATGGCTACACCTTC.

This CDR3 is CASSLAFGGVFYEQYF. The CDR3 DNA follows: TGTGCCAGCAGCTTAGCGTTTGGGGGCGTCTTCTACGAGCAGTACTTC. The chain couples TRBV7-8 to TRBJ2-7; TRBD1 is a possible D gene (6 bases). V shed 0 bases and J shed 3 bases, with 15 bases lying between them. CDR1 and CDR2 from the germline V gene are SGHVS and FQNEAQ. The CDR3 is made up of 16 amino acids. Full variable domain (remainder filled in from reference TRBV7-8 and TRBJ2-7): GAGVSQSPRYKVAKRGQDVALRCDPISGHVSLFWYQQALGQGPEFLTYFQNEAQLDKSGLPSDRFFAERPEGSVSTLKIQRTQQEDSAVYLCASSLAFGGVFYEQYFGPGTRLTVT.

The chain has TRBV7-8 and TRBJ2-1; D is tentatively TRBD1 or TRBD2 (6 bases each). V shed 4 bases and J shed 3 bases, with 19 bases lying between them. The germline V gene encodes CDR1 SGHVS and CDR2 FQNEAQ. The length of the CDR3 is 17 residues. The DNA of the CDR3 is TGTGCCAGCAGCTCGGGTAACGGGGGCGCTTTCTACAATGAGCAGTTCTTC. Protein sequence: CASSSGNGGAFYNEQFF.

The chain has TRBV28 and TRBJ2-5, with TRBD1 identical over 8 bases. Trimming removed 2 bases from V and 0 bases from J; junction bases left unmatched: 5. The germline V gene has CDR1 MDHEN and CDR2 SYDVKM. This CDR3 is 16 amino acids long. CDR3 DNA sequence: TGTGCCAGCAGTTTACATTTACAGGGGGACCAAGAGACCCAGTACTTC. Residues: CASSLHLQGDQETQYF.

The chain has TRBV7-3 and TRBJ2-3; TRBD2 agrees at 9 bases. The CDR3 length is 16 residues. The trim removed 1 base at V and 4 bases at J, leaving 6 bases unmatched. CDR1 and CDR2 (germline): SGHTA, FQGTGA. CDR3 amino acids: CASSLRAGGDADTQYF. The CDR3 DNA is TGTGCCAGCAGCTTAAGAGCGGGAGGTGACGCAGATACGCAGTATTTT.

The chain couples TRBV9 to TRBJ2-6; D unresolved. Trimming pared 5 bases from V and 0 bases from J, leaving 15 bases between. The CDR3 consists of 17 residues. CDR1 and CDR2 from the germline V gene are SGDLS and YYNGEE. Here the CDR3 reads CASRDRPDYSGANVLTF. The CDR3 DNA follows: TGTGCCAGCAGGGATAGACCCGATTACTCTGGGGCCAACGTCCTGACTTTC.

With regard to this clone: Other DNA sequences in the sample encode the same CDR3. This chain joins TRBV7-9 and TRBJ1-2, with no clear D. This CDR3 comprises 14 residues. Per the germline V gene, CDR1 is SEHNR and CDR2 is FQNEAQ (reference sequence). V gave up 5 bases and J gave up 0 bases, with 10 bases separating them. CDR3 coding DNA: TGTGCCAGCAGCCCGGCCCAAACTAACTATGGCTACACCTTC. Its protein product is CASSPAQTNYGYTF.

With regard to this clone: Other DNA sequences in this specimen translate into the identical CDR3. For the CDR3, the DNA is TGTGCCAGCAGCGTTAGCGGGAGAGGGGACAATGAGCAGTTCTTC. Its translation: CASSVSGRGDNEQFF. The rearrangement links TRBV9 to TRBJ2-1, with 9 positions matching TRBD2. The germline gives CDR1 SGDLS, CDR2 YYNGEE. The ends lost 2 bases at V and 5 bases at J; junction bases unmatched: 5. The CDR3 contains 15 residues.

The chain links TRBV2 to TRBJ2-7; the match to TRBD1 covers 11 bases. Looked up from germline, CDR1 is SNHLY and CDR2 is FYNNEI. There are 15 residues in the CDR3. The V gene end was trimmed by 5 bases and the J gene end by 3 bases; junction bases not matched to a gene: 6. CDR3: CASSSGQGANYEQYF. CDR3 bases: TGTGCCAGCAGTAGTGGACAGGGGGCAAACTACGAGCAGTACTTC. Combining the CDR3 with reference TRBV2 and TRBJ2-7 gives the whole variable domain EPEVTQTPSHQVTQMGQEVILRCVPISNHLYFYWYRQILGQKVEFLVSFYNNEISEKSEIFDDQFSVERPDGSNFTLKIRSTKLEDSAMYFCASSSGQGANYEQYFGPGTRLTVT.

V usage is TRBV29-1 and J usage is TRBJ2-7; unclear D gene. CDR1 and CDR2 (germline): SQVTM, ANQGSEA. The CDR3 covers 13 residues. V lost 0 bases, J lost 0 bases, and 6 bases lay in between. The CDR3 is CSVEEPSSYEQYF. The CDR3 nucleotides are TGCAGCGTTGAAGAACCAAGCTCCTACGAGCAGTACTTC.

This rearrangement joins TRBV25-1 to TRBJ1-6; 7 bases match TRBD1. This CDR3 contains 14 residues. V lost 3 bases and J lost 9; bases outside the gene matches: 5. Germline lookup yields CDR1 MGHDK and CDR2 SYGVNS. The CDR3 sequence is CASSDLSGGSPLHF. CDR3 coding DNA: TGTGCCAGCAGTGATTTGTCAGGGGGTTCACCCCTCCACTTT.

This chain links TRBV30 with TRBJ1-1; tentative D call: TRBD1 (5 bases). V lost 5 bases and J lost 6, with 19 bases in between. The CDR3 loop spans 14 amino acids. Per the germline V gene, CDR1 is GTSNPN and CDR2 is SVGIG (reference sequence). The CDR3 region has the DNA TGTGCCTGGGGTGACAGCCAAAACCGCCCTGAAGCTTTCTTT. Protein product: CAWGDSQNRPEAFF.

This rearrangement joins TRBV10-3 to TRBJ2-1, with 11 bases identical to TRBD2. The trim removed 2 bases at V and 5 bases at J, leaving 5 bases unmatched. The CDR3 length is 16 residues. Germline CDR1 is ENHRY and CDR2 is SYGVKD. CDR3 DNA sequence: TGTGCCATCAGTGAGCCCCAGGGACTAGCGGACAATGAGCAGTTCTTC. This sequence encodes CAISEPQGLADNEQFF.

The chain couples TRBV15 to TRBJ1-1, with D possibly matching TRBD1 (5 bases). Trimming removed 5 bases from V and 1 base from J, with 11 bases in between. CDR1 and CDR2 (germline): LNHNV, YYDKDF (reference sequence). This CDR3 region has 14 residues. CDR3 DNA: TGTGCCACCAGCGGGGGGAGAACGAACACTGAAGCTTTCTTT. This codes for CATSGGRTNTEAFF.

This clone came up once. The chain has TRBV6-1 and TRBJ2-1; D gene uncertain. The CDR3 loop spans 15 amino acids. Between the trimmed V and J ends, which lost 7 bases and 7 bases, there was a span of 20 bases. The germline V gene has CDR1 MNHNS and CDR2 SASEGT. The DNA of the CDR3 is TGTGCCAGCACGGAGTACCTGTATCAGGCTAATGAGCAGTTCTTC. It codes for CASTEYLYQANEQFF.

The CDR3 DNA is TGTGCCAGCAGTCCTCCACGGTGGCGGGAGGGCTACGAGCAGTACTTC. Its protein is CASSPPRWREGYEQYF. V is TRBV11-1 and J is TRBJ2-7, with 9 bases that match TRBD2. Germline loops: CDR1 SGHAT, CDR2 FQDESV (reference sequence). J lost 3 bases, V lost 6 bases, and 12 bases had no gene match. The CDR3 is 16 amino acids.

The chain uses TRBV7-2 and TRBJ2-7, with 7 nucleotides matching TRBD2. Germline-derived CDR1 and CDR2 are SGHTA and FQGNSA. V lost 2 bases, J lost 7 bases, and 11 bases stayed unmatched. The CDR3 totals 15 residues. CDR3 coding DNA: TGTGCCAGCAGCTTAAGTCTAGCGGCCTCTCGGGAGCAGTACTTC. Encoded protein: CASSLSLAASREQYF.

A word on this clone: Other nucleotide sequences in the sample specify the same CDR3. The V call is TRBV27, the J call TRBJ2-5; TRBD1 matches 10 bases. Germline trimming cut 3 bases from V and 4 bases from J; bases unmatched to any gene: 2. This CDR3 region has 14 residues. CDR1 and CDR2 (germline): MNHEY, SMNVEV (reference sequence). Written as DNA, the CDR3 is TGTGCCAGCAGTTTCAGGGACAGGGGAGAGACCCAGTACTTC. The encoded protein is CASSFRDRGETQYF.

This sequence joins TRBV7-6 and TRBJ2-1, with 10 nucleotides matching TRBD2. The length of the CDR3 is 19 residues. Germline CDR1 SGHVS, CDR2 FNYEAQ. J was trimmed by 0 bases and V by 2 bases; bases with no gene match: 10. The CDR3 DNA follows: TGTGCCAGCAGCTTAAGGGCTAGCGGGAGTCCGAGCTCCTACAATGAGCAGTTCTTC. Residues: CASSLRASGSPSSYNEQFF.

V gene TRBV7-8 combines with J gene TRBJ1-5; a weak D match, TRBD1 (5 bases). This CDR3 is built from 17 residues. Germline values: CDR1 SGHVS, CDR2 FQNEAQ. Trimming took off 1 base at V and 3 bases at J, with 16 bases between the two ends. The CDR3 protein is CASSLVEGIPFNQPQHF. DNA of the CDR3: TGTGCCAGCAGCTTAGTTGAGGGGATACCTTTCAATCAGCCCCAGCATTTT.

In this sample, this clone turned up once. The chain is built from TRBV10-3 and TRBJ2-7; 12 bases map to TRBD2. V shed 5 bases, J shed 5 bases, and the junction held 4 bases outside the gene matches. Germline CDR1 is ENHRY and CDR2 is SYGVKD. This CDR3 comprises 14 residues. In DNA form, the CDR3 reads TGTGCCATCAGTCTAGCGGGAGGGCCCCACGAGCAGTACTTC. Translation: CAISLAGGPHEQYF.